The rows below give T cell receptor beta chains drawn from one sample of a study of blood T cell repertoires in COVID-19. TCRdb's table, derived via immunoSEQ multiplex PCR, lists solely in-frame clones and lacks some. The sample carries 200,000 to 250,000 clones, 65% to 85% recorded once. The specimen was PBMCs or T cells enriched from blood (not recorded which). The source is a woman aged 55-70 years who had recovered from COVID-19. The CDR3 runs from the conserved cysteine through the conserved F or W.

j_call: TRBJ2-3
v_call: TRBV2
cdr3_aa: CASSPGSTDTQYF

j_call: TRBJ2-1
v_call: TRBV4-2
cdr3_aa: CASSQDLDRPYNEQFF

j_call: TRBJ1-1
v_call: TRBV5-6
cdr3_aa: CASSPTGPKRTEAFF

j_call: TRBJ2-1
v_call: TRBV14
cdr3_aa: CASSQVLPSHNEQFF

j_call: TRBJ2-7
v_call: TRBV10-3
cdr3_aa: CAIRDKTGADEQYF

j_call: TRBJ2-5
v_call: TRBV9
cdr3_aa: CASSSAGVQETQYF

j_call: TRBJ1-5
v_call: TRBV19
cdr3_aa: CASSIRRGVDQPQHF

j_call: TRBJ1-6
v_call: TRBV27
cdr3_aa: CASSPRGGNSPLHF

j_call: TRBJ1-1
v_call: TRBV6-4
cdr3_aa: CLRFMLNTEAFF

j_call: TRBJ2-7
v_call: TRBV25-1
cdr3_aa: CASATPGGNGYEQYF

j_call: TRBJ2-5
v_call: TRBV19
cdr3_aa: CASTVAPRYQETQYF

j_call: TRBJ2-7
v_call: TRBV11-2
cdr3_aa: CASSLGPQARQYF

j_call: TRBJ2-2
v_call: TRBV4-3
cdr3_aa: CASSQDSRTGVTGELFF

j_call: TRBJ2-7
v_call: TRBV6-5
cdr3_aa: CASSYSVGQDSYEQYF

j_call: TRBJ2-7
v_call: TRBV11-2
cdr3_aa: CASSLYGGGLSYEQYF

j_call: TRBJ1-2
v_call: TRBV5-4
cdr3_aa: CASSLPPGQGISYGYTF

j_call: TRBJ2-2
v_call: TRBV6-2/TRBV6-3
cdr3_aa: CASSPDTNTGELFF

j_call: TRBJ1-6
v_call: TRBV25-1
cdr3_aa: CATSGGLTYNSPLHF

j_call: TRBJ2-3
v_call: TRBV18
cdr3_aa: CASSPLSGLAGGTDTQYF

j_call: TRBJ1-2
v_call: TRBV7-9
cdr3_aa: CASSLGGDRSDYGYTF

j_call: TRBJ2-3
v_call: TRBV24-1
cdr3_aa: CATSDRLAGEGDTQYF

j_call: TRBJ2-1
v_call: TRBV6-5
cdr3_aa: CASRLLAGVANEQFF

j_call: TRBJ1-2
v_call: TRBV2
cdr3_aa: CASRRGGYGYTF

j_call: TRBJ2-7
v_call: TRBV7-3
cdr3_aa: CASSPAKRGDRDQYF

j_call: TRBJ2-5
v_call: TRBV3-1/TRBV3-2
cdr3_aa: CASSLYQDGTGIQETQYF

j_call: TRBJ2-7
v_call: TRBV19
cdr3_aa: CASSMGLAGEQYF

j_call: TRBJ2-3
v_call: TRBV11-2
cdr3_aa: CASSLEPGLAIADTQYF

j_call: TRBJ2-7
v_call: TRBV9
cdr3_aa: CASSVGLMASGGLWEQYF

j_call: TRBJ1-2
v_call: TRBV7-6
cdr3_aa: CASSLGADDGYTF

j_call: TRBJ2-1
v_call: TRBV7-3
cdr3_aa: CASSLPGDTLDNEQFF

j_call: TRBJ1-2
v_call: TRBV14
cdr3_aa: CASSQVGRIQGRRDGYTF

j_call: TRBJ1-6
v_call: TRBV19
cdr3_aa: CASSISTGTYPLHF

j_call: TRBJ2-4
v_call: TRBV6-5
cdr3_aa: CASIGGALDIQYF

j_call: TRBJ1-2
v_call: TRBV27
cdr3_aa: CASSSSLEGYGYTF

j_call: TRBJ2-1
v_call: TRBV20-1
cdr3_aa: CSARDSYEQFF

j_call: TRBJ2-7
v_call: TRBV5-4
cdr3_aa: CASSRQFTGLSYEQYF

j_call: TRBJ1-1
v_call: TRBV19
cdr3_aa: CASSLGHQNTEAFF

j_call: TRBJ1-3
v_call: TRBV7-2
cdr3_aa: CASSLGGQGGNTIYF

j_call: TRBJ1-2
v_call: TRBV19
cdr3_aa: CASSRRTGGDYGYTF

j_call: TRBJ2-6
v_call: TRBV5-6
cdr3_aa: CASSLRERYSGANVLTF

j_call: TRBJ2-2
v_call: TRBV6-5
cdr3_aa: CASSYAGRSGELFF

j_call: TRBJ2-1
v_call: TRBV2
cdr3_aa: CASSLRAGMYNEQFF

j_call: TRBJ1-2
v_call: TRBV5-1
cdr3_aa: CASSRDSNRNYGYTF

j_call: TRBJ1-2
v_call: TRBV9
cdr3_aa: CASSVAGENYGYTF

j_call: TRBJ2-7
v_call: TRBV6-6
cdr3_aa: CASSYRSSHADEQYF